One sample yielded the 17 T cell receptor beta chains listed below, sequenced in a study of response to subunit inactivated influenza vaccine. TCRdb itself ran the RT-PCR reads through MiXCR, one entry per CDR3 protein. The table includes around 530,000 distinct CDR3 sequences, about an eighth detected once. The specimen was PBMCs from blood, collected on the day of vaccination. Receptors were obtained from a man in his forties or fifties who received an inactivated influenza vaccine.

This clonotype was picked up a small number of times. V gene TRBV10-3 combines with J gene TRBJ2-6, with a possible D match to TRBD1 (6 bases). The CDR3 totals 18 residues. Germline V lookup: CDR1 ENHRY, CDR2 SYGVKD. Trimming pared 10 bases from V and 0 bases from J, leaving 22 bases between. CDR3 DNA sequence: TGTGCCACCAAAGAATCGTGGACAGAACGCTCTGGGGCCAACGTCCTGACTTTC. It translates to CATKESWTERSGANVLTF.

This clonotype has a handful of counts. V is TRBV5-5 and J is TRBJ2-5; D gene ambiguous. The CDR3 has 12 residues. V was pared by 4 bases and J by 4 bases, with 8 bases between. Germline values: CDR1 SGHKS, CDR2 YYEKEE (reference sequence). CDR3 nucleotides: TGTGCCAGCAGCAGCAGCCCAGAGACCCAGTACTTC. Translating gives CASSSSPETQYF.

The table lists this clonotype with a few counts. V gene TRBV25-1 combines with J gene TRBJ2-7; D call uncertain. V was pared by 8 bases and J by 5 bases, with 13 bases between. CDR1 and CDR2 (germline): MGHDK, SYGVNS. The CDR3 is 12 amino acids. The CDR3 DNA is TGTGCCAGCCTCGAGGTAGGCGACGAGCAGTACTTC. Its protein product is CASLEVGDEQYF.

The chain carries TRBV5-1 and TRBJ1-4, with no clear D. Trimming left V 1 base short and J 4 bases short, with 8 bases between. CDR3 length equals 14 residues. CDR1 is SGHRS and CDR2 is YFSETQ in the germline V gene. CDR3 sequence (DNA): TGCGCCAGCAGCTTGACGCCAGTTAATGAAAAACTGTTTTTT. Amino acids: CASSLTPVNEKLFF.

A few counts support this clonotype. The rearrangement joins TRBV7-3 to TRBJ2-5; D is perhaps TRBD2 (6 bases). CDR3 length equals 13 residues. The V and J ends lost 4 bases and 5 bases respectively, with 11 bases between them. CDR1 and CDR2 (germline): SGHTA, FQGTGA. CDR3 sequence reads: CASSYGSLETQYF. The CDR3 bases are TGTGCCAGCAGCTACGGGAGTCTGGAGACCCAGTACTTC.

This clonotype was recorded many times. CDR3 DNA: TGCGCCAGCAGCTTGAGGAAAGGACAGGCGAGCTCCTATAATTCACCCCTCCACTTT. Its translation is CASSLRKGQASSYNSPLHF. V gene TRBV5-1 combines with J gene TRBJ1-6; 7 bases line up with TRBD1. The CDR3 is made up of 19 amino acids. The trim removed 1 base at V and 0 bases at J, leaving 10 bases unmatched. Germline-derived CDR1 and CDR2 are SGHRS and YFSETQ.

This clonotype was detected only a few times. The genes are TRBV20-1 and TRBJ2-6, with D unresolved. Germline V lookup: CDR1 DFQATT, CDR2 SNEGSKA (reference sequence). V shed 6 bases and J shed 2 bases, with 11 bases lying between them. The CDR3 contains 14 residues. CDR3 protein: CSADATAGANVLTF. Written as DNA, the CDR3 is TGCAGTGCGGACGCTACTGCTGGGGCCAACGTCCTGACTTTC.

There are a few counts of this clonotype. The J gene is TRBJ2-7, the V gene TRBV5-6, with 7 bases identical to TRBD2. Germline CDR1 and CDR2: SGHDT and YYEEEE. V lost 0 bases to trimming and J lost 4 bases; unmatched junction nucleotides: 4. The CDR3 is 14 residues long. The CDR3 DNA reads as TGTGCCAGCAGCTTGGTTGGGGGAGGGTACGAGCAGTACTTC. Translated: CASSLVGGGYEQYF.

This clonotype was counted a single time. The V call is TRBV11-1, the J call TRBJ2-7; 9 positions agree with TRBD1. The CDR3 is 18 residues long. The V segment lost 5 bases and the J segment 4 bases; nucleotides outside the gene matches: 18. Looked up from germline, CDR1 is SGHAT and CDR2 is FQDESV (reference sequence). The CDR3 region is CASSPRQGEALGVYEQYF. The CDR3, as DNA: TGTGCCAGCAGCCCAAGACAGGGGGAAGCGCTGGGCGTATACGAGCAGTACTTC. The entire variable domain, with the rest obtained from reference TRBV11-1 and TRBJ2-7, is as follows: EAEVAQSPRYKITEKSQAVAFWCDPISGHATLYWYRQILGQGPELLVQFQDESVVDDSQLPKDRFSAERLKGVDSTLKIQPAELGDSAMYLCASSPRQGEALGVYEQYFGPGTRLTVT.

The table lists this clonotype with many counts. The chain recombines TRBV12-3 or TRBV12-4 with TRBJ1-1; TRBD1 is a possible D gene (5 bases). The ends were cut back, 6 bases at V and 1 base at J, with 18 bases in the middle. The CDR3 is 16 amino acids. The CDR3 sequence is CASRGLADMRNTEAFF. The CDR3 DNA follows: TGTGCCAGCAGAGGTCTCGCGGACATGCGGAACACTGAAGCTTTCTTT.

V usage is TRBV27 and J usage is TRBJ2-7, with 8 nucleotides matching TRBD1. Trimming took 4 bases from V and 0 from J; bases not matched to a gene: 5. The CDR3 runs 15 residues. The V gene's germline CDR1 is MNHEY and CDR2 SMNVEV (reference sequence). The CDR3 DNA reads TGTGCCAGCAGTTATACAGGGGGTAGCTCCTACGAGCAGTACTTC. Translation gives CASSYTGGSSYEQYF.

Many counts were recorded for this clonotype. The chain links TRBV5-1 to TRBJ2-1; 9 nucleotides agree with TRBD1. J gave up 7 bases and V 1 base, and 15 bases lay outside the gene matches. Germline V gene sequence: CDR1 SGHRS, CDR2 YFSETQ. The CDR3 runs 18 residues. This CDR3 is CASSLIPGTGPVGNEQFF. DNA of the CDR3: TGCGCCAGCAGCTTGATTCCCGGGACAGGGCCTGTGGGAAATGAGCAGTTCTTC.

Only a few counts were recorded for this clonotype. V and J are TRBV5-1 and TRBJ2-5; 11 bases agree with TRBD1. Trimming at V came to 5 bases and at J to 1 base, leaving 7 bases not matched to a gene. The germline V gene encodes CDR1 SGHRS and CDR2 YFSETQ. The CDR3 is made up of 16 amino acids. The CDR3: CASSLSGTGGQETQYF. DNA for the CDR3: TGCGCCAGCAGTCTGTCCGGGACAGGGGGCCAAGAGACCCAGTACTTC.

The V call is TRBV4-3, the J call TRBJ2-3, with D possibly matching TRBD2 (5 bases). V gave up 0 bases and J gave up 0 bases, with 7 bases separating them. The CDR3 extends over 15 amino acids. Germline V gene lookup returns CDR1 LGHNA and CDR2 YSLEER. The CDR3 loop reads CASSQDGGSTDTQYF. In DNA form, the CDR3 reads TGCGCCAGCAGCCAAGATGGCGGGAGCACAGATACGCAGTATTTT.

Only a few counts were recorded for this clonotype. The CDR3 here is CAISWDANEQFF. The CDR3, as DNA: TGTGCCATCAGTTGGGACGCCAATGAGCAGTTCTTC. This sequence joins TRBV10-3 and TRBJ2-1; D may match TRBD1 or TRBD2 (5 bases each). This CDR3 has 12 amino acids. Germline V gives CDR1 ENHRY, CDR2 SYGVKD. Trimming took 5 bases from V and 6 from J, leaving 8 bases between them.

This clonotype was detected many times. The rearrangement joins TRBV6-2 or TRBV6-3 to TRBJ2-1, with 13 bases fitting TRBD2. The CDR3 has 14 residues. V lost 8 bases and J lost 12; bases outside the gene matches: 10. Germline-derived CDR1 and CDR2 are MNHEY and SVGEGT. For the CDR3, the DNA is TGTGCCAGCCAACGGACTAGCGGGAGTTTAGGGCAGTTCTTC. It yields the protein CASQRTSGSLGQFF.

The CDR3: CASSFGSVPFNYGYTF. In nucleotides, the CDR3 is TGTGCCAGCAGTTTCGGGTCCGTCCCCTTCAACTATGGCTACACCTTC. This chain links TRBV12-3 or TRBV12-4 with TRBJ1-2, with unresolved D. Between the trimmed V and J ends, which lost 3 bases and 2 bases, there was a span of 16 bases. This CDR3 is built from 16 residues.